This T cell receptor beta chain was recorded in a study of T cells after yellow fever vaccination. Study observations and caveats: The secondary T-cell response peaked on day 5, not day 15, but was weaker. Booster samples showed a return of most primary-vaccination clones (almost 97% CD4, around 88% CD8).

This clonotype was observed many times. Its antigen is unknown. Template switching by 5'RACE produced TCR cDNA, adding a universal primer site and UMIs. TCRdb reanalysed the 5' RACE reads using MiXCR and keeps one entry per CDR3 protein. The profile covers some 130,000 distinct CDR3 sequences, with 5% to 7.5% appearing a single time and approximately 0.59% taken by the ten largest. This receptor was obtained from a man aged 25 to 40 who received the YFV17D yellow fever vaccine. Material: CD4+ T cells sorted from PBMCs, obtained 10 days after the yellow fever booster vaccination.

The DNA for the CDR3 is TGTGCCAGCTCCCTGGACCGGGGTGGCCTAGCCAAAAACATTCAGTACTTC. It specifies CASSLDRGGLAKNIQYF. This sequence joins TRBV11-2 and TRBJ2-4; possible D gene TRBD2, 5 bases. CDR1 SGHAT and CDR2 FQNNGV come from the germline V gene. The CDR3 runs 17 residues. Trimming removed 8 bases from V and 0 bases from J, with 20 bases in between.